This paragraph covers one TCR beta chain sequence. Its target is unknown. The data belong to a study of cytomegalovirus exposure and HLA in healthy donors. CDR3 size: 15 residues. The V segment lost 3 bases and the J segment 5 bases; nucleotides outside the gene matches: 5. Germline values: CDR1 MNHEY, CDR2 SVGAGI. Study-wide findings and caveats: The classifier reportedly diagnosed cytomegalovirus status with high specificity and sensitivity. Most sequenced TCRs were rare (though some public TCRs occurred in many donors). The TCR clusters that emerged in the first cohort tended, a later analysis found, to co-occur in the approximately 130 validation repertoires.

Here immunoSEQ multiplex PCR was the method, and the copy in TCRdb shows in-frame clones only, minus some. The sample holds about 150,000 clones, 85% to 90% seen once. The clonotype was recovered from a woman in her late teens or twenties in good health and CMV-seropositive. V usage is TRBV6-5 and J usage is TRBJ2-4, with 9 nucleotides matching TRBD1. Sequencing was performed on PBMCs. CDR3 amino acids: CASSYWGQGQNIQYF. Here the CDR3 DNA reads TGTGCCAGCAGTTATTGGGGACAGGGCCAAAACATTCAGTACTTC.